This T cell receptor (beta chain) was sequenced in a study of response to subunit inactivated influenza vaccine. TCRdb fed the RT-PCR reads into MiXCR, producing one record per CDR3 protein. The sample contains some 850,000 distinct CDR3 sequences, 15% to 20% of which appear only once. In its sample, this clonotype was seen many times. Sequencing used PBMCs from blood, obtained 5 days after vaccination. The origin of this receptor is a man in his fifties or sixties who received an inactivated influenza vaccine.

DNA for the CDR3: TGCAGCGTTGCGACAGGGGGGCTTGGCACTGAAGCTTTCTTT. Translating it yields CSVATGGLGTEAFF. V and J are TRBV29-1 and TRBJ1-1, with 9 positions matching TRBD1. Trimming cost V 4 bases and J 4 bases; bases outside gene matches: 7. The CDR3 is 14 amino acids. Germline V gene data show CDR1 as SQVTM and CDR2 as ANQGSEA.